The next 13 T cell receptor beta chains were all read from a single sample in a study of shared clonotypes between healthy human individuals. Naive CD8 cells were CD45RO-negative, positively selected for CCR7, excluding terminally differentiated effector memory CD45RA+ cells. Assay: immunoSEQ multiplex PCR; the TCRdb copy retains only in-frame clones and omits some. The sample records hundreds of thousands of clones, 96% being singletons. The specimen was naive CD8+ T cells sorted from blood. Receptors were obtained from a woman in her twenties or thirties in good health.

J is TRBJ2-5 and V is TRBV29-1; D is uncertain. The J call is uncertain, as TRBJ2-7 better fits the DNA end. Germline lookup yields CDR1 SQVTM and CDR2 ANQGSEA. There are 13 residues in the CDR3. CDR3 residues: CSVEDIWGYEQYF. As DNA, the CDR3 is TGCAGCGTTGAAGATATTTGGGGTTACGAGCAGTACTTC.

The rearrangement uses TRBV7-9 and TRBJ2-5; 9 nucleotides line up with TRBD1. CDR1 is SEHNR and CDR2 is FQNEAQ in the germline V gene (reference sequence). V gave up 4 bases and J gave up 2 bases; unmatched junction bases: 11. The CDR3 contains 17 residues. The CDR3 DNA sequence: TGTGCCAGCAGCTGGCCCCCGGGACAGGGATTGCAAGAGACCCAGTACTTC. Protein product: CASSWPPGQGLQETQYF.

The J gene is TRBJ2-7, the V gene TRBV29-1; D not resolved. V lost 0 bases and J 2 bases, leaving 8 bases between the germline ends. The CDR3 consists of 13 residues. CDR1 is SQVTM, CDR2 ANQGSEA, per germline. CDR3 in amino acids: CSVEDGNTYEQYF. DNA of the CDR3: TGCAGCGTTGAAGATGGAAATACCTACGAGCAGTACTTC.

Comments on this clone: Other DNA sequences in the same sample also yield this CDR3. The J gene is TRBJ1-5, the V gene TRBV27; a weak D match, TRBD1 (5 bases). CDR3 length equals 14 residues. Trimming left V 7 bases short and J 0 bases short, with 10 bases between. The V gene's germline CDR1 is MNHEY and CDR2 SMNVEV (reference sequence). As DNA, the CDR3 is TGTGCCAGCACTCCCGGGGGTAGCAATCAGCCCCAGCATTTT. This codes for CASTPGGSNQPQHF.

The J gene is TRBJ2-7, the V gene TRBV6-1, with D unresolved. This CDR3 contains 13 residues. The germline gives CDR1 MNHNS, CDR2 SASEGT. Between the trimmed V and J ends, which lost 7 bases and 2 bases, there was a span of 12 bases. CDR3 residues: CASIHGVTYEQYF. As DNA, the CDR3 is TGTGCCAGCATCCACGGAGTGACCTACGAGCAGTACTTC.

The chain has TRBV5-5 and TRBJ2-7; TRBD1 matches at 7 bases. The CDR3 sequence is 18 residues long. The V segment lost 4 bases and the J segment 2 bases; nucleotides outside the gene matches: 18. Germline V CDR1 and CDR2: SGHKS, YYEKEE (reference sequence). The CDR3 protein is CASSDSEGAFRPAYEQYF. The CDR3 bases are TGTGCCAGCAGCGATTCTGAGGGGGCCTTTCGACCGGCCTACGAGCAGTACTTC.

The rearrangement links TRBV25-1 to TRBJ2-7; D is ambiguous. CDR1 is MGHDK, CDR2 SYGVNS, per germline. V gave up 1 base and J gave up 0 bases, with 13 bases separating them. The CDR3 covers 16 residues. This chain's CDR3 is CASSELAALSSYEQYF. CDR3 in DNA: TGTGCCAGCAGTGAATTGGCGGCCTTAAGCTCCTACGAGCAGTACTTC.

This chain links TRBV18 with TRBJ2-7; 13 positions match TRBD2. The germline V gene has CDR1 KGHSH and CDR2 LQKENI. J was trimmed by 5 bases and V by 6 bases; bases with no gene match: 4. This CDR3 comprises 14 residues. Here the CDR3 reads CASSVGLAGNEQYF. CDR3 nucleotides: TGTGCCAGCTCGGTGGGACTAGCGGGAAACGAGCAGTACTTC.

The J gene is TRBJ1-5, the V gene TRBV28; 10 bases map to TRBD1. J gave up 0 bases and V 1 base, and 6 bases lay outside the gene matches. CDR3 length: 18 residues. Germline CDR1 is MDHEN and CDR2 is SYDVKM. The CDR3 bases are TGTGCCAGCAGTTTATTCGGGACAGGGGTTTTTAGCAATCAGCCCCAGCATTTT. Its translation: CASSLFGTGVFSNQPQHF.

The CDR3 loop reads CASSDGLAGAYEQYF. The CDR3 DNA follows: TGTGCCAGCAGTGACGGACTAGCGGGAGCTTACGAGCAGTACTTC. The chain carries TRBV27 and TRBJ2-7; 13 bases agree with TRBD2. CDR3 length equals 15 residues. Per germline, CDR1 MNHEY and CDR2 SMNVEV (reference sequence). V shed 5 bases and J 4 bases; nucleotides not matched to a gene: 5.

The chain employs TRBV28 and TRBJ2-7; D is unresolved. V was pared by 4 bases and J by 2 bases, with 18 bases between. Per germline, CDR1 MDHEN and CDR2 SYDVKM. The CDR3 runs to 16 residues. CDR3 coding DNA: TGTGCCAGCAGTTCATCACCCCAAGGTGAGACCTACGAGCAGTACTTC. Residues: CASSSSPQGETYEQYF.

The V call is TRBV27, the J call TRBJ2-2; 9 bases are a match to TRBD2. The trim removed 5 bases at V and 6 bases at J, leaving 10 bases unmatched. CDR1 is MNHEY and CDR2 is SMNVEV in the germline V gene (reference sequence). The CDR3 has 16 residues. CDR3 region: CASSPRLAGLSGELFF. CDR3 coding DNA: TGTGCCAGCAGTCCTCGCCTAGCGGGATTGTCCGGGGAGCTGTTTTTT.

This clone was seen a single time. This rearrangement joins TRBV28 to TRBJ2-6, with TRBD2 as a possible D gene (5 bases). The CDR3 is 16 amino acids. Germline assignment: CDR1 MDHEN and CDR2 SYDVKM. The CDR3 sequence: CGTLADRLGGANVLTF. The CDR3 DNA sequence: TGTGGGACTTTGGCGGACCGATTAGGGGGGGCCAACGTCCTGACTTTC.